Sequencing of this TCR beta chain was carried out in a study of T cell responses to AZD1222 COVID-19 vaccine. General observations from the study: Baseline seropositivity characterized only a handful of AZD1222 recipients. Repertoires were collected only later (after the peak T cell response had occurred). Reports say nearly half of spike-specific TCRs go after unmutated variant regions.

This CDR3 region has 12 residues. Between the trimmed V and J ends, which lost 4 bases and 8 bases, there was a span of 14 bases. CDR1 GTSNPN and CDR2 SVGIG come from the germline V gene (reference sequence). A word on this clone: Its antigen is not known.

Sequencing was performed with immunoSEQ multiplex PCR; in TCRdb, only in-frame clones are kept and a portion is missing. This sample has some 140,000 clones, with approximately 92% found just once. The TCR sequence derives from an adult who received the AZD1222 COVID-19 vaccine. The specimen comprised peripheral blood, sampled 28 days after the second AZD1222 dose. V gene TRBV30 combines with J gene TRBJ1-2; D is undetermined. This chain's CDR3 is CAWTPGSGGYTF. Here the CDR3 DNA reads TGTGCCTGGACGCCCGGGTCCGGGGGCTACACCTTC.